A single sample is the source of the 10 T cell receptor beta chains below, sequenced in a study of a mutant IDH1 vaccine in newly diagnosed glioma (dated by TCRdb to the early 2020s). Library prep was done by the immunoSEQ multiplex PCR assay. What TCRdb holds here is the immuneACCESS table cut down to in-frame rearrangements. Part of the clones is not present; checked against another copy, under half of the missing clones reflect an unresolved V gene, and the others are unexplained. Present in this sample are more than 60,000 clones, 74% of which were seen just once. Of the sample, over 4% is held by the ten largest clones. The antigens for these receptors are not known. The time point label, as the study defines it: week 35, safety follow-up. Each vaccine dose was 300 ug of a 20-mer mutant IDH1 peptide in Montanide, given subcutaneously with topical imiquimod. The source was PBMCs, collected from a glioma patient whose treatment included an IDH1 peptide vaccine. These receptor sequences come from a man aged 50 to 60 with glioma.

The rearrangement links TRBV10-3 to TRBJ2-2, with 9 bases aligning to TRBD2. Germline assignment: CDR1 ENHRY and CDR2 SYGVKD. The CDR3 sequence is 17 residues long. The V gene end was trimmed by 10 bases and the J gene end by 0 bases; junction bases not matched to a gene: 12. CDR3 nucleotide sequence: TGTGCCACCCTGGCGAGAGCGGGGGGCGCGAACACCGGGGAGCTGTTTTTT. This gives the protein CATLARAGGANTGELFF.

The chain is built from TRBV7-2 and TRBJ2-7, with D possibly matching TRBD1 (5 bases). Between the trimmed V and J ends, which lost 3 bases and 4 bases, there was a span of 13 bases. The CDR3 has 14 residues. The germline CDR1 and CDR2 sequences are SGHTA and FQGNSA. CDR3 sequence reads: CASSFGGAGYEQYF. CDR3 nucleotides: TGTGCCAGCAGCTTCGGTGGGGCAGGTTACGAGCAGTACTTC. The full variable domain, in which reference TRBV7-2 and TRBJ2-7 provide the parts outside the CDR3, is GAGVSQSPSNKVTEKGKDVELRCDPISGHTALYWYRQSLGQGLEFLIYFQGNSAPDKSGLPSDRFSAERTGGSVSTLTIQRTQQEDSAVYLCASSFGGAGYEQYFGPGTRLTVT.

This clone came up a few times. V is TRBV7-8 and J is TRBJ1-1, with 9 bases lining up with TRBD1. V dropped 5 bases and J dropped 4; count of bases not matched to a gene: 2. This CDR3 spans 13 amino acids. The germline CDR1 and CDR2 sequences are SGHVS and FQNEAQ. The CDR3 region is CASSLTGGTEAFF. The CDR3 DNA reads TGTGCCAGCAGCCTGACAGGGGGCACTGAAGCTTTCTTT.

Here the CDR3 DNA reads TGTGCCAGCAGCTCCCTTAGGGGGGCTAGGGATCAGCCCCAGCATTTT. Translation: CASSSLRGARDQPQHF. The V call is TRBV5-6, the J call TRBJ1-5; D possibly corresponds to TRBD1 (6 bases). V was cut by 3 bases and J by 5 bases, with 18 bases left in between. The CDR3 loop spans 16 amino acids. Germline V lookup: CDR1 SGHDT, CDR2 YYEEEE.

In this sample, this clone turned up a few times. The CDR3 is CGGTVSGTEAFF. The CDR3 DNA is TGCGGCGGAACAGTTTCGGGCACTGAAGCTTTCTTT. The chain joins TRBV29-1 to TRBJ1-1; D unresolved. The CDR3 loop spans 12 amino acids. Germline CDR1 is SQVTM and CDR2 is ANQGSEA.

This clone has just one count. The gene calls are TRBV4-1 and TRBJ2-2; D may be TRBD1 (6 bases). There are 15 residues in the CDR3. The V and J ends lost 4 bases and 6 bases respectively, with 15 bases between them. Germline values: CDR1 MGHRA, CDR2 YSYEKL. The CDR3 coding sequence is TGCGCCAGCAGCCCTAAGCCCACAGGGTCCGGGGAGCTGTTTTTT. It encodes CASSPKPTGSGELFF.

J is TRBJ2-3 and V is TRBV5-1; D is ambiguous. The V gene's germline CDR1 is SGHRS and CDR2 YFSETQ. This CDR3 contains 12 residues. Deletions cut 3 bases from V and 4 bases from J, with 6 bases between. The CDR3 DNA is TGCGCCAGCAGCTCAAGATCAGATACGCAGTATTTT. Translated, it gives CASSSRSDTQYF.

In DNA form, the CDR3 reads TGTGCCAGCAGCCGCGAGGCGAAATCCACAGATACGCAGTATTTT. This encodes CASSREAKSTDTQYF. V is TRBV7-2 and J is TRBJ2-3; no clear D. The CDR3 consists of 15 residues. Per the germline V gene, CDR1 is SGHTA and CDR2 is FQGNSA. Trimming left V 5 bases short and J 2 bases short, with 14 bases between.

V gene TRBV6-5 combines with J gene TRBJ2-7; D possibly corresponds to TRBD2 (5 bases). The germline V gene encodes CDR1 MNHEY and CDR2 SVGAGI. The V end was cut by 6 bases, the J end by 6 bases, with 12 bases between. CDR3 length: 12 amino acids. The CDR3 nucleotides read TGTGCCAGCAGCAGGACTGTCGGCGAGCAGTACTTC. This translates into CASSRTVGEQYF.

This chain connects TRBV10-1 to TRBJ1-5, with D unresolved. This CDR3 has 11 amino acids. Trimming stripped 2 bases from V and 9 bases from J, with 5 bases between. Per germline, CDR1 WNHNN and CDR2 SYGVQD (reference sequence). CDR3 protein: CASSEGWPQHF. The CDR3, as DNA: TGCGCCAGCAGTGAGGGGTGGCCCCAGCATTTT.